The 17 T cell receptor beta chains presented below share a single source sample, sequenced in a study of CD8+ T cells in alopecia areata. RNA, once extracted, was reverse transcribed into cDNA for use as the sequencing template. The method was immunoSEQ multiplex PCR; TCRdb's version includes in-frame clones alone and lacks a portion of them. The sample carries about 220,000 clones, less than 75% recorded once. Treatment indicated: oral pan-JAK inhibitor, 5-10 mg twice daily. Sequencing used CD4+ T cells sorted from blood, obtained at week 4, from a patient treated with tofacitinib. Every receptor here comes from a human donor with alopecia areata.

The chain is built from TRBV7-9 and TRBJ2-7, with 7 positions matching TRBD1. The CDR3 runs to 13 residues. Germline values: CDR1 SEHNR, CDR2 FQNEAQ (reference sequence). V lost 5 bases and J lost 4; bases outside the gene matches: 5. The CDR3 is CASSRTGAYEQYF. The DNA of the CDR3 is TGTGCCAGCAGCCGTACAGGGGCGTACGAGCAGTACTTC.

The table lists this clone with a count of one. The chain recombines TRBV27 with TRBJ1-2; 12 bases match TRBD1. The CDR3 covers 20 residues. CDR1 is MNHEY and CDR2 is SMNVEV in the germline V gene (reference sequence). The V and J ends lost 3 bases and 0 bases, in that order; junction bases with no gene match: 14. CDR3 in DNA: TGTGCCAGCAGTTTCCTCGGCCCGGGACAGGGGGCCCTCCCTAACTATGGCTACACCTTC. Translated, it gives CASSFLGPGQGALPNYGYTF.

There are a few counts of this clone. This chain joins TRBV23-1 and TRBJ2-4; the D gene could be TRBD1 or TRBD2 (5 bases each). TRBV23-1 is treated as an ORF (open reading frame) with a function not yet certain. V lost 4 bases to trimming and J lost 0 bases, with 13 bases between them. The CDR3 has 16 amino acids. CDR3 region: CASSPPGTLAKNIQYF. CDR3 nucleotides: TGCGCCAGCAGTCCCCCCGGGACCTTAGCCAAAAACATTCAGTACTTC.

The CDR3 sequence: CASSVGAGTSPLHF. CDR3 bases: TGTGCCAGCAGTGTAGGGGCAGGGACTTCACCCCTCCACTTT. The chain joins TRBV25-1 to TRBJ1-6; possible D gene TRBD1, 5 bases. V was clipped by 4 bases and J by 9 bases, with 13 bases between them. The CDR3 contains 14 residues. Germline V CDR1 and CDR2: MGHDK, SYGVNS.

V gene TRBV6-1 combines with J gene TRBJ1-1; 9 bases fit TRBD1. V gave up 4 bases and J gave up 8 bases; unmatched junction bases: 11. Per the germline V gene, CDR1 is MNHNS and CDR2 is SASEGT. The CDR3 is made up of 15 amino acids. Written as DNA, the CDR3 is TGTGCCAGCAGTGGGGCTAGGACAGGGACAGGGGAAGCTTTCTTT. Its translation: CASSGARTGTGEAFF.

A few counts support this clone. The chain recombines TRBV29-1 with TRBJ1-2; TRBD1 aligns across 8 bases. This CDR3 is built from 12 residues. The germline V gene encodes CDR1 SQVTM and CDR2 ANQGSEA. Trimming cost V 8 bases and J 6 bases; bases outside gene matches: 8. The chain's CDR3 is CSLQDRVDGYTF. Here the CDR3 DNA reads TGCAGCCTACAGGACAGGGTTGATGGCTACACCTTC.

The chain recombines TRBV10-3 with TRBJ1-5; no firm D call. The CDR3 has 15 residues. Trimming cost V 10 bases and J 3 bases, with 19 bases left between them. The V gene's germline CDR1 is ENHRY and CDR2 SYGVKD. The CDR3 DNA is TGTGCCACCAAACCTGAGGGAGGGAACAATCAGCCCCAGCATTTT. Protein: CATKPEGGNNQPQHF.

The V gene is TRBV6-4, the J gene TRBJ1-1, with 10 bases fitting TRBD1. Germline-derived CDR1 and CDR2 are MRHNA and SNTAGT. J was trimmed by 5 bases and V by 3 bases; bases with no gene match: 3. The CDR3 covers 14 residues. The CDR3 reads CASSEGQGSTEAFF. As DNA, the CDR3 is TGTGCCAGCAGTGAGGGACAGGGGAGTACTGAAGCTTTCTTT.

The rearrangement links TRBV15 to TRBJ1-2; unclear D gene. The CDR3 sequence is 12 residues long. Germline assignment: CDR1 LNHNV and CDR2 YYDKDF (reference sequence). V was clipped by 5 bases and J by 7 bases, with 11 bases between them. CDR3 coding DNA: TGTGCCACCAGCGGAGGACTGAGTGGCTACACCTTC. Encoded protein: CATSGGLSGYTF. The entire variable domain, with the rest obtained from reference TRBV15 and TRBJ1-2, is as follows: DAMVIQNPRYQVTQFGKPVTLSCSQTLNHNVMYWYQQKSSQAPKLLFHYYDKDFNNEADTPDNFQSRRPNTSFCFLDIRSPGLGDTAMYLCATSGGLSGYTFGSGTRLTVV.

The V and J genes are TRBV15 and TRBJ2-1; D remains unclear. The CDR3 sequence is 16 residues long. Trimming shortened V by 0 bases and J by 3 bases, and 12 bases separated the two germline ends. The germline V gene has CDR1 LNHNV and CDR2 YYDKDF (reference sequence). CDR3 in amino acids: CATSRERASFYNEQFF. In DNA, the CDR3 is TGTGCCACCAGCAGAGAAAGAGCCTCCTTCTACAATGAGCAGTTCTTC.

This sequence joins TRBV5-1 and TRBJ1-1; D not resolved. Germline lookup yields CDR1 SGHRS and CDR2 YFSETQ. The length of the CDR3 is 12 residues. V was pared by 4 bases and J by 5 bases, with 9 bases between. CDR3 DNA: TGCGCCAGCAGCCGGGGAGAGACTGAAGCTTTCTTT. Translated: CASSRGETEAFF. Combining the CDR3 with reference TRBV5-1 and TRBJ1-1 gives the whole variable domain KAGVTQTPRYLIKTRGQQVTLSCSPISGHRSVSWYQQTPGQGLQFLFEYFSETQRNKGNFPGRFSGRQFSNSRSEMNVSTLELGDSALYLCASSRGETEAFFGQGTRLTVV.

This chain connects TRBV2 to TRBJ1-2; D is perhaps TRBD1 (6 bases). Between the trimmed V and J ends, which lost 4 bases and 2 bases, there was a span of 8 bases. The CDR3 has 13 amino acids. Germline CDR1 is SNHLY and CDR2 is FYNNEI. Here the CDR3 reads CASSGTGNYGYTF. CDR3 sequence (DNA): TGTGCCAGCAGTGGAACAGGGAACTATGGCTACACCTTC. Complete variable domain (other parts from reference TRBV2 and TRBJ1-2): EPEVTQTPSHQVTQMGQEVILRCVPISNHLYFYWYRQILGQKVEFLVSFYNNEISEKSEIFDDQFSVERPDGSNFTLKIRSTKLEDSAMYFCASSGTGNYGYTFGSGTRLTVV.

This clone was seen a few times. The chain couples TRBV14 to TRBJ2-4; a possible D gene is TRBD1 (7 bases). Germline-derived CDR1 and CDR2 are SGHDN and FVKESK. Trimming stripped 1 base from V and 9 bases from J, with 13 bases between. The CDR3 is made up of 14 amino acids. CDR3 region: CASSQGQGGTIQYF. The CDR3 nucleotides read TGTGCCAGCAGCCAAGGACAGGGAGGCACCATTCAGTACTTC.

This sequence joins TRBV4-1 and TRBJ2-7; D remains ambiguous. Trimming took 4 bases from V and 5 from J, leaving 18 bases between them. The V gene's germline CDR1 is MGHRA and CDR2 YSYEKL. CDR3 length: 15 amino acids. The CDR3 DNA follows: TGCGCCAGCAGCCGTGGCCCGGCAGGACCAAACGAGCAGTACTTC. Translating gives CASSRGPAGPNEQYF.

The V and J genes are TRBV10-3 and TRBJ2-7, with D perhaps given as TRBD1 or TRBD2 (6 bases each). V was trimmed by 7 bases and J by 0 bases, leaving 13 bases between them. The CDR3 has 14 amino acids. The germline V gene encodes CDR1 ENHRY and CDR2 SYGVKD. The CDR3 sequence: CAIKGGPSSYEQYF. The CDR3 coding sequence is TGTGCCATCAAGGGGGGTCCAAGCTCCTACGAGCAGTACTTC.

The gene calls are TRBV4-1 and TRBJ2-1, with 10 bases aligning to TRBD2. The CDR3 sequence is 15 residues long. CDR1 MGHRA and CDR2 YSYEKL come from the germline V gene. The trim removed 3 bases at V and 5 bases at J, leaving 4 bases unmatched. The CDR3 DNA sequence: TGCGCCAGCAGCCATCCGGGACTAGCGAACAATGAGCAGTTCTTC. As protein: CASSHPGLANNEQFF.

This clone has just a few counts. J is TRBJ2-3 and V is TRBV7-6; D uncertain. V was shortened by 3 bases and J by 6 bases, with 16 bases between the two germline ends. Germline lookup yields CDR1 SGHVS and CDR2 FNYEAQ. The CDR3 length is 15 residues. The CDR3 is CASSLGMTVGDTQYF. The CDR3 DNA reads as TGTGCCAGCAGCTTGGGCATGACTGTGGGGGATACGCAGTATTTT.